This TCR beta chain was obtained from a study of human T cells and chemical hapten exposure. Across the whole study: An area of 2 cm by approximately 2 cm on upper inner arm skin received 2% DPC for sensitization.

Study findings and constraints: With DPC sensitization, TCRs exceeding 1 in 1000 frequency showed no change.

The time point denotes: patch test 3, about 24 weeks after DPC sensitization. Treatment indicated: therapeutic diphenylcyclopropenone sensitization with weekly scalp DPC. Extraction yielded total RNA from whole blood (unfractionated). CDR1 and CDR2 (germline): SGDLS, YYNGEE. The CDR3 has 14 residues. With V trimmed by 4 bases and J by 7 bases, 8 bases remained unmatched. Regarding this clonotype: Its antigen is still unknown.

Individual cDNA molecules received unique molecular identifiers in the library. TCRdb itself ran the RACE reads through MiXCR, one entry per CDR3 protein. The sample consists of fewer than 200,000 distinct CDR3 sequences, 25% to 30% of them appearing once. This receptor was taken from a woman aged 18-29 years with alopecia areata. Some clones in this sample may be carry-over from other donors' samples. Sequenced material: whole blood, taken in connection with sensitization to the hapten diphenylcyclopropenone (DPC). The chain recombines TRBV9 with TRBJ2-1, with TRBD1 matching over 7 bases. DNA of the CDR3: TGTGCCAGCAGCCCTCGGACAGGTTTTAATGAGCAGTTCTTC. Amino acid sequence: CASSPRTGFNEQFF.